Detailed here is one TCR beta chain. After removal of 0 bases from V and 7 bases from J, the junction contained 11 bases not matched to a gene. This CDR3 contains 17 residues. Germline CDR1 SGHKS, CDR2 YYEKEE (reference sequence). The data were taken from a study of control samples from healthy donors and cancer patients. Data came from immunoSEQ multiplex PCR; TCRdb stores just in-frame clones and leaves some out. The repertoire consists of more than 110,000 clones, with roughly 92% occurring once and the leading ten covering over 9%. This clonotype was obtained from a man younger than 40 in good health. The chain combines TRBV5-5 with TRBJ2-1; 9 bases fit TRBD2. Sequences were obtained from blood. In DNA form, the CDR3 reads TGTGCCAGCAGCTTGGCCGGCGGGAGGGCCTTGGGAAATGAGCAGTTCTTC. Encoded protein: CASSLAGGRALGNEQFF.